Sequencing of this T cell receptor (beta chain) was carried out in a study of response to subunit inactivated influenza vaccine. Study-level results: Authors suggested that a seasonal influenza vaccination recruits few new T cells each time.

About this clonotype itself: No antigen is known for it.

TCRdb analysed the RT-PCR reads with MiXCR anew, one entry per CDR3 protein. The sample has 450,000 to 600,000 distinct CDR3 sequences; approximately 7.7% are singletons. V lost 0 bases to trimming and J lost 12 bases, with 6 bases between them. This CDR3 is 11 amino acids long. Looked up from germline, CDR1 is DFQATT and CDR2 is SNEGSKA (reference sequence). The source of this sequence is a man between 50 and 75 years old who received an inactivated influenza vaccine. The chain couples TRBV20-1 to TRBJ1-6; D call uncertain. The material was PBMCs from blood, obtained around 25 months after vaccination. The CDR3 region is CSAREGLPLHF. The CDR3 DNA sequence: TGCAGTGCTAGAGAGGGATTACCCCTCCACTTT.